This T cell receptor (beta chain) derives from a study of T cells in Graves' hyperthyroidism and ophthalmopathy. Trimming at V came to 3 bases and at J to 4 bases, leaving 5 bases not matched to a gene. Germline V CDR1 and CDR2: SQVTM, ANQGSEA. This CDR3 contains 13 residues. RNA transcripts yielded amplified TCR beta CDR3 regions. Primed by the HTBI set, a first-round RT-PCR was run on the TCR CDR3. Via MiXCR, TCRdb re-called the multiplex PCR reads, giving one row per CDR3 protein. This table holds approximately 490,000 distinct CDR3 sequences, 20% to 25% found once. A few counts support this clonotype.

The rearrangement links TRBV29-1 to TRBJ1-2; TRBD1 matches 7 bases. This clonotype was sampled from a woman aged 70-85 years with Graves' ophthalmopathy. What was sequenced was blood. The CDR3 DNA follows: TGCAGCGTTGAGTACAGGGGAGCCTATGGCTACACCTTC. Its translation: CSVEYRGAYGYTF.